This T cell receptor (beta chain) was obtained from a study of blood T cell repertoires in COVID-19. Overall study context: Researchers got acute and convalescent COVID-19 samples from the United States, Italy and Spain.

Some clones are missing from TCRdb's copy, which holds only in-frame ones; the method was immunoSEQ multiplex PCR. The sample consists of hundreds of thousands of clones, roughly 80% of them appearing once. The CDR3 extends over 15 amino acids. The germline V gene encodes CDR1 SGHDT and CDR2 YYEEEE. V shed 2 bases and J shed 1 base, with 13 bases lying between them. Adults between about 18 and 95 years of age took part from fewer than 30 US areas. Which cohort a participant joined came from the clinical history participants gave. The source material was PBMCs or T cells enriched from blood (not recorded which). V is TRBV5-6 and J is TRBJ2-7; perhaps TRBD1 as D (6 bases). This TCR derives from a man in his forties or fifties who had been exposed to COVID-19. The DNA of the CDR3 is TGTGCCAGCAGCTTCATGTCAGGACAGTCCTACGAGCAGTACTTC. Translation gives CASSFMSGQSYEQYF.